This T cell receptor (beta chain) was found in a study of cytomegalovirus exposure and HLA in healthy donors. Study conclusions and caveats: It was confirmed in vitro that three of the CMV-associated chains were specific for CMV antigens. Clusters of TCRs from the first cohort tended to co-occur in the 130 or so validation repertoires (as a later analysis found). High specificity and sensitivity for cytomegalovirus status were reported for the classifier.

TCRdb's copy holds only in-frame clones and misses some; the assay was immunoSEQ multiplex PCR. The table shows about 130,000 clones, with about 90% occurring only once. Per the germline V gene, CDR1 is SNHLY and CDR2 is FYNNEI. The trim removed 4 bases at V and 5 bases at J, leaving 8 bases unmatched. The CDR3 loop spans 16 amino acids. A note on this clone: Its antigen is not known.

The sample taken for sequencing was PBMCs. V and J are TRBV2 and TRBJ2-7, with 13 positions matching TRBD2. This TCR was sampled from a woman aged 25 to 45 in good health and CMV-seropositive. The CDR3 reads CASSVTSGRPFNEQYF. The CDR3 coding sequence is TGTGCCAGCAGTGTGACTAGCGGGAGGCCCTTTAACGAGCAGTACTTC.